This TCR beta chain was profiled in a study of blood T cell repertoires in COVID-19 (dated by TCRdb to 2018 to 2020). Describing the broader study: Samples from collaborators originated in the United States, Italy and Spain and spanned both the acute and convalescent phases of COVID-19. Where HLA class I and class II types were available, the types were taken from metadata supplied by the sample provider, not from assay-based typing. The material from the prospective study consisted of cDNA or gDNA derived from T cells, B-cell-depleted T cells, or PBMCs. Deeply sampled blood TCRbeta repertoires from subjects exposed to, actively infected with, or recovered from COVID-19 were included in the dataset. The repertoires were released in a freely available public database meant as a resource for research on the immune response to SARS-CoV-2. The samples were drawn from the first 160 participants of the ongoing ImmuneRACE study and from 950 to 1,500 subjects provided by 6 global collaborators. A de-identified subject ID, COVID-19 status, age in years and sex were almost always included in the sample metadata. Study-wide findings and limitations: The quantity of clinical and demographic metadata differed by source and by participant and was supplied without curation.

TCRbeta CDR3 regions were amplified from genomic DNA by means of the immunoSEQ Assay, a bias-controlled multiplex PCR. Per the original workflow: The number of nucleated cells in each sample was estimated by amplification of reference gene primers within the assay. Sequence reads were collapsed and filtered to measure the absolute abundance of every unique TCRbeta CDR3 rearrangement. For each sample, productive Simpson clonality was calculated as the square root of Simpson's diversity index across productive rearrangements. As stored in TCRdb, this immuneACCESS dataset retains in-frame rearrangements with V and J assigned. A fraction of the clones does not appear; measured against another copy, unresolved V genes explain less than half of the discrepancy, and the remainder lacks a known reason. That table is the source of V, J and clone size, and D and trimming were worked out from the DNA. The sample table lists about 260,000 clones, 75% to 90% of them with a count of one. The top ten clonotypes cover around 0.8% of the sample.

Details on this clone: Its target antigen remains unknown. The input lacks base qualities; no much larger clone sits a single base away.

Participants in the prospective study were enrolled through a virtual design, were aged about 18 to 90 years, and lived in roughly 25 United States geographic areas. In the prospective study, cohorts were assigned on the basis of participant-reported clinical history obtained from a screening survey and a study questionnaire. A participant counted as exposed if, within 2 weeks of entering the study, that participant had been in contact with someone who had a PCR-confirmed or clinician-diagnosed COVID-19 case. Mobile phlebotomists in the prospective study collected whole blood, serum and a nasopharyngeal or oropharyngeal swab from every participant. Prospective study participants could optionally give additional blood draws and questionnaires over a roughly 2-month period. Before DNA extraction, blood samples from the prospective study were shipped at room temperature or frozen. The CDR3, from cysteine to phenylalanine, totals 13 residues. The DNA shown is the 39-base CDR3, in frame from base 1. The germline V and J ends show losses of 8 bases and 5 bases respectively, and no gene match explains 7 bases of the junction. Taken from the germline V gene (reference sequence), the CDR1 and CDR2 loops are MNHEY and SMNVEV.

The sequenced material came from PBMCs or T cells enriched from blood (not recorded which). The chain is assembled from TRBV27 and TRBJ1-2, with 8 middle bases fitting TRBD1. The sequence was obtained from a man aged 50-60 years who had been exposed to COVID-19. The CDR3 protein sequence reads: CASASRGLYGYTF. The nucleotide sequence reads as follows: TGTGCCAGCGCTAGCAGGGGGCTTTATGGCTACACCTTC.